This is a list of T cell receptor beta chains from one sample in a study of regulatory T cells in long-lasting Graves disease. TCRdb analysed the multiplex PCR reads with MiXCR anew, one entry per CDR3 protein. The table has over 350,000 distinct CDR3 sequences, 20% seen once. The input for sequencing was peripheral blood mononuclear cells (PBMCs), taken when the disease was refractory, from a patient treated with antithyroid drugs. Receptors originate from a female donor with Graves disease. CDR3s include the opening cysteine and the closing phenylalanine or tryptophan. Fields, in order: J gene, D gene, clone size, V gene, CDR3 DNA, CDR3 protein. A D gene is named only where the DNA matches it firmly. For some rows the clone size is stated as once, few or many, or as a class when expanded; others skip it.

>TRBJ1-2|-|many|TRBV6-2/TRBV6-3
TGTGCCAGCGCAGGGGAAGCCTATGGCTACACCTTC
CASAGEAYGYTF
>TRBJ2-5|-|-|TRBV11-2
TGTGCCAGCAGCTCATCTCCCATCCAAGAGACCCAGTACTTC
CASSSSPIQETQYF
>TRBJ2-1|TRBD1|once|TRBV7-2
TGTGCCAGCAGCATACGTTCCGGGACAGGGAGCCGCAATGAGCAGTTCTTC
CASSIRSGTGSRNEQFF
>TRBJ1-2|-|-|TRBV10-3
TGTGCCATCAGTGAGTACGAGACCGTGGGCTACACCTTC
CAISEYETVGYTF
>TRBJ1-3|-|-|TRBV28
TGTGCCAGCGCCGTCGACGGGGCAAGAAACACCATATATTTT
CASAVDGARNTIYF
>TRBJ1-5|-|many|TRBV28
TGTGCCAGCTTACTTTCCGGACAGCCCCAGCATTTT
CASLLSGQPQHF
>TRBJ1-1|-|many|TRBV7-9
TGTGCCAGCAGCTTATCATCTGCCGCTGAAGCTTTCTTT
CASSLSSAAEAFF
>TRBJ1-1|-|many|TRBV12-5
TGTGCTAGCGGGGCGTCAGGGACGAACACTGAAGCTTTCTTT
CASGASGTNTEAFF
>TRBJ1-6|TRBD1|many|TRBV12-3/TRBV12-4
TGTGCCAGCAGTTCCGGGACAGGGGTCTCACCCCTCCACTTT
CASSSGTGVSPLHF
>TRBJ1-5|-|many|TRBV2
TGTGCCAGCGGAATGATGAAAGGGGAAGGTCAGCCCCAGCATTTT
CASGMMKGEGQPQHF
>TRBJ1-5|-|-|TRBV24-1
TGTGCCACCAGTGATGGTCGGGGGCTTAGCAATCAGCCCCAGCATTTT
CATSDGRGLSNQPQHF
>TRBJ1-4|-|few|TRBV13
TGTGCCAGCAGCCGGCGGTTGGGGGGCAGAGGGAATGAAAAACTGTTTTTT
CASSRRLGGRGNEKLFF
>TRBJ1-1|-|-|TRBV29-1
TGCAGCGTTGCCTCCCAGGTTGAGGGGACTTTCTTT
CSVASQVEGTFF
>TRBJ2-7|-|-|TRBV20-1
TGCAGTGCTAGGACGGACGAGCGCTACGAGCAGTACTTC
CSARTDERYEQYF
>TRBJ1-2|TRBD1|few|TRBV20-1
TGCAGTGCTAGCGGGACAGGGGTGTATGGCTACACCTTC
CSASGTGVYGYTF
>TRBJ1-4|TRBD1|many|TRBV11-2
TGTGCCAGCAGCCTAGGGGGCCAGCATCCTACTAATGAAAAACTGTTTTTT
CASSLGGQHPTNEKLFF
>TRBJ2-1|TRBD2|-|TRBV28
TGTGCCAGCAGTTTCGGCGGGGGTGCTTACAATGAGCAGTTCTTC
CASSFGGGAYNEQFF
>TRBJ1-1|-|few|TRBV20-1
TGCAGTGCTAGAATCCCGGGGAACACTGAAGCTTTCTTT
CSARIPGNTEAFF
>TRBJ1-4|-|many|TRBV11-2
TGTGCCAGCAGCTCTCGACATTCGACTAATGAAAAACTGTTTTTT
CASSSRHSTNEKLFF
>TRBJ1-6|-|few|TRBV5-1
TGCGCCAGCAGCTTGATGGGGGGCTTAGATTCACCCCTCCACTTT
CASSLMGGLDSPLHF
>TRBJ1-2|TRBD1|-|TRBV29-1
TGCAGCGTTGTCACAGGGGGGGTTCCTAACTATGGCTACACCTTC
CSVVTGGVPNYGYTF
>TRBJ1-4|-|many|TRBV7-2
TGTGCCAGCAGCCCAGTCCGGACAGAGTATAATGAAAAACTGTTTTTT
CASSPVRTEYNEKLFF
>TRBJ2-4|-|many|TRBV11-2
TGTGCCAGCAGCTTAGCCTCTGGATACAGAGGGAACATTCAGTACTTC
CASSLASGYRGNIQYF
>TRBJ1-4|TRBD1|-|TRBV6-1
TGTGCCAGCAGTCGGGACAGGGGTTATGAAAAACTGTTTTTT
CASSRDRGYEKLFF
>TRBJ2-7|-|few|TRBV6-2/TRBV6-3
TGTGCCAGCAGTTACGAAAGGGGCTCCTACGAGCAGTACTTC
CASSYERGSYEQYF
>TRBJ1-1|TRBD1|few|TRBV27
TGTGCCACATCAGACAGGGGGAACACTGAAGCTTTCTTT
CATSDRGNTEAFF
>TRBJ1-6|-|-|TRBV6-2/TRBV6-3
TGTGCCAGCAGTTCGGGGGGCACCCTCCACTTT
CASSSGGTLHF
>TRBJ1-6|TRBD1|many|TRBV15
TGTGCCACCAGCAGAAAAAGACAGGGATCGCGGCCAGGTTCACCCCTCCACTTT
CATSRKRQGSRPGSPLHF